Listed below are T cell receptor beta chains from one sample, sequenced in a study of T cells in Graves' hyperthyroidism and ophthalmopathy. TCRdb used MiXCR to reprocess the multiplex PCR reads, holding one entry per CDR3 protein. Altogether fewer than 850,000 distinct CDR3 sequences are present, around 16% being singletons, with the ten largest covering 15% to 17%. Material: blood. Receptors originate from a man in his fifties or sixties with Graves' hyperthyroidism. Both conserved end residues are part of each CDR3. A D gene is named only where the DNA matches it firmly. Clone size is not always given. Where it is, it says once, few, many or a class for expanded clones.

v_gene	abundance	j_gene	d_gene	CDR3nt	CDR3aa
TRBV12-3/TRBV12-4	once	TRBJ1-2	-	TGTGCCAGCAGTTTAGGGGCATTTGACTATGGCTACACCTTC	CASSLGAFDYGYTF
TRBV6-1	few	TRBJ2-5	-	TGTGCCAGCAGCCTTGACGGAAACCAAGAGACCCAGTACTTC	CASSLDGNQETQYF
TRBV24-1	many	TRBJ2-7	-	TGTGCCACCAGTGACCTTTCACAGGGTCCCGGGCGGCAGTACTTC	CATSDLSQGPGRQYF
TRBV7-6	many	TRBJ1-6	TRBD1	TGTGCCAGCAGCCCGACAGGGGAGAATTCACCCCTCCACTTT	CASSPTGENSPLHF
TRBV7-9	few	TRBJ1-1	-	TGTGCCAGCAGCTTACTTGCAGGGGAGACTGAAGCTTTCTTT	CASSLLAGETEAFF
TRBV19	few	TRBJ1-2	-	TGTGCCAGTAACCAGAGGGAACAACGAGCTAACTATGGCTACACCTTC	CASNQREQRANYGYTF
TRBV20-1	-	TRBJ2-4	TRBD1	TGCAGTGCTTCTCCGGGACAGGGGGCCAAAAACATTCAGTACTTC	CSASPGQGAKNIQYF
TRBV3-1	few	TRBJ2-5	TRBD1	TGTGCCAGCAGCAGTCGGACAGGGGGACAAGAGACCCAGTACTTC	CASSSRTGGQETQYF
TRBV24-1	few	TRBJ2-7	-	TGTGCCACCGCGGAAGGACCCTTCTACGAGCAGTACTTC	CATAEGPFYEQYF
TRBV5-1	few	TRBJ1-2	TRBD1	TGCGCCAGCCGTACCGGGACAGACAACTATGGCTACACCTTC	CASRTGTDNYGYTF
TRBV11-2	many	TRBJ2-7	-	TGTGCCAGCAGCTTAACACAATCCTACGAGCAGTACTTC	CASSLTQSYEQYF
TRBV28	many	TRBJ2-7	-	TGTGCCAGCAGCCCCGGGCACAGATCCTACGAGCAGTACTTC	CASSPGHRSYEQYF
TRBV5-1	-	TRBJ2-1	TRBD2	TGCGCCAGCAGCTCAGATACTAGCGGGAGGTATGAGCAGTTCTTC	CASSSDTSGRYEQFF
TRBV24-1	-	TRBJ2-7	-	TGTGCCACCAGTGATCCTCTGAGCCCCTACGAGCAGTACTTC	CATSDPLSPYEQYF
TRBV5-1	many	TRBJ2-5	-	TGCGCCAGCAGCTTAGGAGGGAACCAAGAGACCCAGTACTTC	CASSLGGNQETQYF
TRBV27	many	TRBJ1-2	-	TGTGCCAGCAGTTTATCGTACGGGAACTATGGCTACACCTTC	CASSLSYGNYGYTF
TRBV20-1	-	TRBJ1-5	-	TGCAGTGCTAGAGATACGGGATGGCGCAATCAGCCCCAGCATTTT	CSARDTGWRNQPQHF
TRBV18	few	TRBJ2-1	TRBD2	TGTGCCAGCTCACCACCCCTAGCGGGAGTGGTTGAGCAGTTCTTC	CASSPPLAGVVEQFF
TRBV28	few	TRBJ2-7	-	TGTGCCACCACTATAGCGGTATCCTACGAGCAGTACTTC	CATTIAVSYEQYF
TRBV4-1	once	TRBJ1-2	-	TGCGCCAGCAGCCTGACCTATGGGGGCTACACCTTC	CASSLTYGGYTF
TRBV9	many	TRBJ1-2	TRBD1	TGTGCCAGCAGCGTAGAGAAAGGGGGCGCGTTTGGCTACACCTTC	CASSVEKGGAFGYTF
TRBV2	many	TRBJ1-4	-	TGTGCCAGCAAAAAAGGACAGAATAATGAAAAACTGTTTTTT	CASKKGQNNEKLFF
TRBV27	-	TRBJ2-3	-	TGTGCCAGCAGCCAATTTAGCGGCCTTAACACAGATACGCAGTATTTT	CASSQFSGLNTDTQYF
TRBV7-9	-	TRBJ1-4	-	TGTGCCATTGACGGCGAGTCGAGTGAAAAACTGTTTTTT	CAIDGESSEKLFF
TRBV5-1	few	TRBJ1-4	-	TGCGCCAGCAGCTTGATAGGGGCTAATGAAAAACTGTTTTTT	CASSLIGANEKLFF
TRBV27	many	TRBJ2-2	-	TGTGCCAGCAGTTTATTTCAAAGTGGCGGGGAGCTGTTTTTT	CASSLFQSGGELFF
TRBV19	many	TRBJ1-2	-	TGTGCCAGTACCCCCCAGACAGCGAGAACTAACTATGGCTACACCTTC	CASTPQTARTNYGYTF
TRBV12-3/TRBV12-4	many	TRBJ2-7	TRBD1	TGTGCCAGCAGTCGACAGGGAAACTCCTACGAGCAGTACTTC	CASSRQGNSYEQYF
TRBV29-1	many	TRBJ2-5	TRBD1	TGCAGCGTCGCCACCGGGACAGGGAAGGAAGAGACCCAGTACTTC	CSVATGTGKEETQYF
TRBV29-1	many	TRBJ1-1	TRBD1	TGCAGCGCCACCTTTTCCGGGACAGGGGGCACTGAAGCTTTCTTT	CSATFSGTGGTEAFF
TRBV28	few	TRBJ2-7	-	TGTGCCTCCCACAGGGCAGGGTGGTACGAGCAGTACTTC	CASHRAGWYEQYF
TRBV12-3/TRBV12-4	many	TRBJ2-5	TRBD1	TGTGCCAGCTCCGGGACAGGGGTAGGCCAAGAGACCCAGTACTTC	CASSGTGVGQETQYF
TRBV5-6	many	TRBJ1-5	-	TGTGCCAGCAGCTTGGCCTGGGGTCGCAATCAGCCCCAGCATTTT	CASSLAWGRNQPQHF
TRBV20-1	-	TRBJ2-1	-	TGCAGTGCTAGAGTCCTGCGGCGGACATACTACAATGAGCAGTTCTTC	CSARVLRRTYYNEQFF
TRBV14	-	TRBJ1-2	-	TGTGCCAGCAGCCCACAATTAGCAATTGAGGCGCACTATGGCTACACCTTC	CASSPQLAIEAHYGYTF
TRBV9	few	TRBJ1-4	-	TGTGCCAGCAGCGTAGAAGGGAGGGCAACTAATGAAAAACTGTTTTTT	CASSVEGRATNEKLFF
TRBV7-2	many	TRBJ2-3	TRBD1	TGTGCCACCCAGACAGGGCGAAGCACAGATACGCAGTATTTT	CATQTGRSTDTQYF
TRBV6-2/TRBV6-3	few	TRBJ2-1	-	TGTGCCAGCAGTTCCTACTCAAACAATGAGCAGTTCTTC	CASSSYSNNEQFF
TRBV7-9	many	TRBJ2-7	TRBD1	TGTGCCAGCAGGGACAGGCTAGCCTACGAGCAGTACTTC	CASRDRLAYEQYF
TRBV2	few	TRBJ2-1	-	TGTGCCAGCAGGGGTCTAGCGAGTCGGTACAATGAGCAGTTCTTC	CASRGLASRYNEQFF
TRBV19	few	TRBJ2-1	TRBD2	TGTGCCAGTACTGTAGCGGGAGGGAGTAATGAGCAGTTCTTC	CASTVAGGSNEQFF
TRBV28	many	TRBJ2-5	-	TGTGCCAGCTCAGAGGAGGGCGGGATAAGAGAGACCCAGTACTTC	CASSEEGGIRETQYF
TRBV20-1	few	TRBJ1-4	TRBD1	TGCAGTGCTAGAGATCCCAGAACAGGGGGTCATGAAAAACTGTTTTTT	CSARDPRTGGHEKLFF
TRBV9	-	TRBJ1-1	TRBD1	TGTGCCAGCAGCGTGCTAGGACAGGGGCTCACTGAAGCTTTCTTT	CASSVLGQGLTEAFF
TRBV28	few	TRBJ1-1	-	TGTGCCAGCAGTTTGTGGACCCTTAGCATGAACACTGAAGCTTTCTTT	CASSLWTLSMNTEAFF
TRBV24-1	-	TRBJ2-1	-	TGTGCCACCGGACCGGAGGAGCTTCCCGACGGTGAGCAGTTCTTC	CATGPEELPDGEQFF
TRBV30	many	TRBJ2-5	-	TGTGCCTGGAGTCAGGGGAGATCCTACCAAGAGACCCAGTACTTC	CAWSQGRSYQETQYF